This T cell receptor (beta chain) was sequenced during a study of vaccination effects on CD4 cells after COVID-19. Study results and limitations: Marked clonal contraction was seen in infection- and vaccine-induced clones late after vaccination. Healthy vaccine recipients' vaccine-induced clones were almost all SARS-CoV-2 mono-reactive.

Antigen-specific CD4+ T cells expanded by the ViraFEST assay with viral peptide pools were then sequenced. Isolating CD4+ T cells followed about 11 days of culture. Participants completed two doses of the BNT162b2 or mRNA-1273 vaccine. The CDR3 loop spans 14 amino acids. Germline CDR1 MNHEY, CDR2 SVGAGI. The germline V and J ends were trimmed by 6 bases and 5 bases, with 16 bases remaining between them. In regard to this clone: Its matching antigen is unknown.

The protocol was immunoSEQ multiplex PCR, while the TCRdb copy is restricted to in-frame clones and leaves out a portion. The sample has around 59,000 clones, about 73% seen once. This TCR was sampled from a human donor who received a COVID-19 vaccine. The material sequenced was CD4+ T cells from PBMCs cultured with HCoV-OC43 spike peptides, taken after COVID-19 vaccination. Described subset: HCoV-OC43 spike overlapping peptide pool stimulation. The genes are TRBV6-5 and TRBJ2-5, with D uncertain. The CDR3 DNA follows: TGTGCCAGCAGGCGGAACAGTGTGTTGGAGACCCAGTACTTC. Its translation: CASRRNSVLETQYF.